This T cell receptor beta chain appears in the sequencing data of a study of CD8 T cells in Susac syndrome (dated by TCRdb to between 2018 and 2021). Turning to the overall study: The study used repertoire sequencing to test whether antigen drove CD8+ T cell activation and differentiation in Susac syndrome. The study compared CD8+ T cell repertoire clonality among around 11 healthy donors, approximately 14 Susac syndrome patients and approximately 16 multiple sclerosis patients. Summary of the overall study and its limitations: The study acknowledged that relatively few individuals were included in the TCR sequencing and HLA analysis.

Turning to this clonotype: What antigen it recognizes has not been identified. No much larger clonotype is one base removed from it; base qualities were not supplied.

The germline V gene specifies MNHEY as CDR1 and SVGAGI as CDR2. V is clipped by 3 bases and J by 8 bases, and the sequence between their germline boundaries is 4 bases long. The CDR3 spans 11 residues, from the cysteine through the phenylalanine. Only the CDR3 part of the read is kept: 33 bases, read in frame from the first base. Peripheral blood CD8+ and CD4+ T cells from healthy donors, Susac syndrome patients and multiple sclerosis patients were profiled using high-throughput TCR beta sequencing. The multiple sclerosis controls were treatment-naive patients whose relapsing-remitting disease, either stable or active, fulfilled the revised McDonald criteria. Bulk CD8+ and CD4+ T cells were purified magnetically by negative isolation, whereas CD8+ TEMRA cells were enriched by FACS. Blood was drawn into EDTA tubes, processed within 24 hours, and PBMCs were isolated by density gradient centrifugation. PBMCs intended for TCR sequencing were frozen in liquid nitrogen and were later thawed in a 37 degrees C water bath. The sorted or isolated CD4+, CD8+ and CD8+ TEMRA cells had a purity of 90% or higher.

RNA was extracted using the RNeasy kit, and about 0.45 to 1 ug of the RNA was reverse transcribed with random hexamers. The immunoSEQ multiplex PCR assay, covering 54 Vbeta and 13 Jbeta segments, was used to amplify TCR beta CDR3 regions. PCR amplification bias was corrected using a synthetic template baseline for primer optimization and computational correction. In the source study's methods: Reads were annotated to V, D and J genes per IMGT and analyzed with immunoSEQ Analyzer, keeping only productive sequences. Clonality was calculated as one minus the Shannon entropy normalized by log2 of the number of productive unique sequences. Public and private clones were assessed among the 100 most prevalent clones of each patient and control. Clones were defined as Susac-specific if absent from the healthy and MS cohorts, from 1052 published viral clones and from other ImmuneACCESS disease sequences. TCRdb trimmed the raw reads at Q25, called clones with MiXCR and kept productive beta chains. Here each entry gathers all rows of one CDR3 protein and keeps the most common genes and DNA. Here the V and J calls rest on TCRdb's processing, not on the authors' analysis. The table for this sample lists some 260,000 distinct CDR3 sequences; more than 75% of them were counted only once. About 0.11% of the sample belongs to the ten largest clones.

This chain joins TRBV6-5 to TRBJ2-2; too little of a D gene remains to name it. This sequence was found in a human donor with multiple sclerosis. The sequenced sample was CD8+ T cells from PBMCs. The CDR3 reads CASSYGGELFF. The sequence in DNA is TGTGCCAGCAGTTATGGAGGGGAGCTGTTTTTT.